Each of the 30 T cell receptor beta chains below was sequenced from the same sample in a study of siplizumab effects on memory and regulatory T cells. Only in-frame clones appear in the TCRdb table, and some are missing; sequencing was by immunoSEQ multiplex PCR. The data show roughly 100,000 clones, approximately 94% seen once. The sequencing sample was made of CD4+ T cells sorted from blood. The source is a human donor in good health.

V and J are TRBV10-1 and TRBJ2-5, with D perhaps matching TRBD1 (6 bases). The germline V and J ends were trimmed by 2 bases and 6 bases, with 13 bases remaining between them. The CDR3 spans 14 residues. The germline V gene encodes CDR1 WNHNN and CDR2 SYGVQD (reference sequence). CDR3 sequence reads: CASSEQVGAKTQYF. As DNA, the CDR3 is TGCGCCAGCAGTGAGCAAGTGGGGGCAAAGACCCAGTACTTC.

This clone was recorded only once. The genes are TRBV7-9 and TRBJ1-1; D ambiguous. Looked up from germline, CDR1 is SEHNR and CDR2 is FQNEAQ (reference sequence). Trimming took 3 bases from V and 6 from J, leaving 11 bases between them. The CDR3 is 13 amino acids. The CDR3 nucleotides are TGTGCCAGCAGCTTGTCGGCTTACGCTGAAGCTTTCTTT. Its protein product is CASSLSAYAEAFF.

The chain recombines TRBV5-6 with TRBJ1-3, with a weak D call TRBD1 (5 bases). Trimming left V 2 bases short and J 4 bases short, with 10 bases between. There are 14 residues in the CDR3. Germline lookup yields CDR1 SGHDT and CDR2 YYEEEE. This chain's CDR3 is CASSLNDRGNTIYF. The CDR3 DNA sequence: TGTGCCAGCAGCTTAAATGACAGAGGAAACACCATATATTTT.

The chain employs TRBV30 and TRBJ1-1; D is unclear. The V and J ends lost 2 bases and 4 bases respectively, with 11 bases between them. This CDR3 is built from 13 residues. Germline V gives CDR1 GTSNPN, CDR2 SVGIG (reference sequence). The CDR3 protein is CAWSIGSSTEAFF. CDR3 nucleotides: TGTGCCTGGAGTATAGGTTCCAGCACTGAAGCTTTCTTT.

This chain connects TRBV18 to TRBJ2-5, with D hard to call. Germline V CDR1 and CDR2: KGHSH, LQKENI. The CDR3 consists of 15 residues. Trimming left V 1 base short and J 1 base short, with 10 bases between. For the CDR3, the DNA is TGTGCCAGCTCACCACTGAACAGTGCCCAAGAGACCCAGTACTTC. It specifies CASSPLNSAQETQYF.

The CDR3 reads CASSQGARSPLHF. CDR3 nucleotide sequence: TGTGCCAGCAGCCAAGGGGCACGATCACCCCTCCACTTT. The genes are TRBV14 and TRBJ1-6; no clear D gene. There are 13 residues in the CDR3. V was trimmed by 1 base and J by 10 bases, leaving 8 bases between them. The V gene's germline CDR1 is SGHDN and CDR2 FVKESK.

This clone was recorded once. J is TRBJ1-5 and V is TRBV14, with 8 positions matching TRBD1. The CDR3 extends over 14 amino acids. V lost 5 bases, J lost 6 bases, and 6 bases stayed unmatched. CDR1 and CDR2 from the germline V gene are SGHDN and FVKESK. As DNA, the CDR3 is TGTGCCAGCAGCGCCGACAGGGGTGGTCAGCCCCAGCATTTT. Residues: CASSADRGGQPQHF. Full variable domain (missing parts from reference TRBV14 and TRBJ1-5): EAGVTQFPSHSVIEKGQTVTLRCDPISGHDNLYWYRRVMGKEIKFLLHFVKESKQDESGMPNNRFLAERTGGTYSTLKVQPAELEDSGVYFCASSADRGGQPQHFGDGTRLSIL.

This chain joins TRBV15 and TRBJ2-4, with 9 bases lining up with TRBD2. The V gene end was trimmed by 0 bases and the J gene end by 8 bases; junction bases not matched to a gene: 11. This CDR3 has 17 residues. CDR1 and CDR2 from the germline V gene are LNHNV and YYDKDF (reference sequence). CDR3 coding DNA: TGTGCCACCAGCAGAGATAAGGGAGCGGGGGGAGGGGACATTCAGTACTTC. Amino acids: CATSRDKGAGGGDIQYF.

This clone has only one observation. The CDR3 DNA reads TGTGCCAGTAGTGCCTCCGGGACAGGGGGCGTTACCTATGGCTACACCTTC. It is translated as CASSASGTGGVTYGYTF. V usage is TRBV19 and J usage is TRBJ1-2, with 12 bases aligning to TRBD1. Per germline, CDR1 LNHDA and CDR2 SQIVND (reference sequence). V dropped 5 bases and J dropped 4; count of bases not matched to a gene: 11. CDR3 length: 17 residues.

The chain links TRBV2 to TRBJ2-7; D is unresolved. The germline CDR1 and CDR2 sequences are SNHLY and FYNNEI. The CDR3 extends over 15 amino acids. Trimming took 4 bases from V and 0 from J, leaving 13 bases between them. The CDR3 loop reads CASSGDPTASYEQYF. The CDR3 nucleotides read TGTGCCAGCAGTGGAGACCCAACCGCCTCCTACGAGCAGTACTTC.

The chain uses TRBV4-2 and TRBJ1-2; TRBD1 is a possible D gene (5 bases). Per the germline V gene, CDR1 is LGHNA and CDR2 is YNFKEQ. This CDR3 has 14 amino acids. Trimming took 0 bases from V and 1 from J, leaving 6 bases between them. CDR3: CASSQERGNYGYTF. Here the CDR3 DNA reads TGTGCCAGCAGCCAAGAAAGGGGTAACTATGGCTACACCTTC.

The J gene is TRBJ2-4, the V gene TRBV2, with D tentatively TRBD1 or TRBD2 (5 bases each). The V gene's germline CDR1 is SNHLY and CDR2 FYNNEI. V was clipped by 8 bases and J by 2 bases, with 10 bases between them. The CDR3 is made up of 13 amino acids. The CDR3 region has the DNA TGTGCCAGCGAGAGGGGTACCAAAAACATTCAGTACTTC. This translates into CASERGTKNIQYF. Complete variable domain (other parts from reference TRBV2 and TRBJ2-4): EPEVTQTPSHQVTQMGQEVILRCVPISNHLYFYWYRQILGQKVEFLVSFYNNEISEKSEIFDDQFSVERPDGSNFTLKIRSTKLEDSAMYFCASERGTKNIQYFGAGTRLSVL.

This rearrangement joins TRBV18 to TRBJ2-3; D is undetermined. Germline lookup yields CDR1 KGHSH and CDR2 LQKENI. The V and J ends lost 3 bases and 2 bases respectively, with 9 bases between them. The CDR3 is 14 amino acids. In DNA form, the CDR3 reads TGTGCCAGCTCACCCTTGCAGCACACAGATACGCAGTATTTT. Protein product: CASSPLQHTDTQYF. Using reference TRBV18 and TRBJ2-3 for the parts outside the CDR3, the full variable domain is NAGVMQNPRHLVRRRGQEARLRCSPMKGHSHVYWYRQLPEEGLKFMVYLQKENIIDESGMPKERFSAEFPKEGPSILRIQQVVRGDSAAYFCASSPLQHTDTQYFGPGTRLTVL.

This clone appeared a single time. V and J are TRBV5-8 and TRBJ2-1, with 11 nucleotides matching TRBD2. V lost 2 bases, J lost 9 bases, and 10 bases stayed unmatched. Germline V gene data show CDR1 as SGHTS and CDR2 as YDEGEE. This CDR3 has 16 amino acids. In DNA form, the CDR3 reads TGTGCCAGCAGCTTCTGGTCGGCTAGCGGGAGGCGTGAGCAGTTCTTC. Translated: CASSFWSASGRREQFF.

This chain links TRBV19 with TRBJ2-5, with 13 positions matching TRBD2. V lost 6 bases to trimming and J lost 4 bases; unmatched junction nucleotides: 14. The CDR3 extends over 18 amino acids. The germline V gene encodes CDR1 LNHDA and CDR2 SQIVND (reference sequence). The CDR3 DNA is TGTGCCAGTAGCCCACGGGGACTAGCGGGATATGTGGCAGAGACCCAGTACTTC. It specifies CASSPRGLAGYVAETQYF.

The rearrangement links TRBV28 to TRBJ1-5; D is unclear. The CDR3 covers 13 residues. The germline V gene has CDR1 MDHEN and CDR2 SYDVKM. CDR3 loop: CVAAPPRSQPQHF. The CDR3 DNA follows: TGTGTCGCAGCCCCCCCACGGAGTCAGCCCCAGCATTTT.

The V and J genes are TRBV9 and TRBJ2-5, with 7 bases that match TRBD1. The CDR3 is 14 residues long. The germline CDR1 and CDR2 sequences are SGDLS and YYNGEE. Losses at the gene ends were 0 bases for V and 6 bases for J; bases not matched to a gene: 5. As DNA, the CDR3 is TGTGCCAGCAGCGTAGGAACAGGGGTGAAGACCCAGTACTTC. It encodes CASSVGTGVKTQYF.

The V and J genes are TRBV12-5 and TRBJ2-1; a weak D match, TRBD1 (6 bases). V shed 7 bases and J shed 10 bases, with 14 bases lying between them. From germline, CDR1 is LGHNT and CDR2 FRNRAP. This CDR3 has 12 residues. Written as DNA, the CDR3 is TGTGCTAGTGCCCGAGGGGGAGACGAGCAGTTCTTC. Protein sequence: CASARGGDEQFF.

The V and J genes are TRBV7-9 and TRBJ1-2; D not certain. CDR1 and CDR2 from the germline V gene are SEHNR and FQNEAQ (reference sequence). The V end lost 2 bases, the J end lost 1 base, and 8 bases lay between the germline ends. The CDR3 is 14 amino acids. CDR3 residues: CASSLLRGNYGYTF. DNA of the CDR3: TGTGCCAGCAGCTTACTACGGGGTAACTATGGCTACACCTTC.

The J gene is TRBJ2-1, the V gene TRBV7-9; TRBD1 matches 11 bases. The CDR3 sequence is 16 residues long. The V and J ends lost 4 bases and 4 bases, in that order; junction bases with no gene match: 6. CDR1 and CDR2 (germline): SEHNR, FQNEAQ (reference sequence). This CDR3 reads CASSSQDRGRYNEQFF. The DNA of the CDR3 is TGTGCCAGCAGCTCCCAGGACAGGGGGCGATACAATGAGCAGTTCTTC.

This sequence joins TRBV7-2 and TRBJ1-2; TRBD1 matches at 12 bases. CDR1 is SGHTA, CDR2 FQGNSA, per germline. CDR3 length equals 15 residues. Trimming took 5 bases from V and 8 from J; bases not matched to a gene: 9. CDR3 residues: CASSLGTGGGLGYTF. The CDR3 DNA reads TGTGCCAGCAGCCTAGGGACAGGGGGCGGACTGGGCTACACCTTC.

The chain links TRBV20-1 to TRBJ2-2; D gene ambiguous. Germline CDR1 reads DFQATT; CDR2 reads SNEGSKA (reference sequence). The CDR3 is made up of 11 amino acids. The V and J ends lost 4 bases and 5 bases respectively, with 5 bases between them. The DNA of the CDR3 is TGCAGTGCTAAAATTACCGGGGAGCTGTTTTTT. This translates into CSAKITGELFF.

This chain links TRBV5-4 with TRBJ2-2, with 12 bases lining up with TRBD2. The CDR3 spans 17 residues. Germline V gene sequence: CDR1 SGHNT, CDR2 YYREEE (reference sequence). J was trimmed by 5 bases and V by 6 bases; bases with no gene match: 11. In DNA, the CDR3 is TGTGCCAGCACCGAACATATCGGGACTAGCGGGACCGGGGAGCTGTTTTTT. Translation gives CASTEHIGTSGTGELFF.

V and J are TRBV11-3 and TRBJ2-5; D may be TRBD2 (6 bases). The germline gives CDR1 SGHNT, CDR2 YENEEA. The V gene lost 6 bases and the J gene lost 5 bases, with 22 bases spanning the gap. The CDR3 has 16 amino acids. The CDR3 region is CASSLGRTSGAETQYF. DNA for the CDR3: TGTGCCAGCAGTCTGGGGCGGACTTCGGGAGCGGAGACCCAGTACTTC.

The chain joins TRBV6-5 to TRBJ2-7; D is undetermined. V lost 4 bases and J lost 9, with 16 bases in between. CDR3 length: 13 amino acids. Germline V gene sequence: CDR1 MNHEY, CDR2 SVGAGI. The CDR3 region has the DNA TGTGCCAGCAGTTCTTCTCGGAGTTCCCGGCAGTACTTC. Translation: CASSSSRSSRQYF.

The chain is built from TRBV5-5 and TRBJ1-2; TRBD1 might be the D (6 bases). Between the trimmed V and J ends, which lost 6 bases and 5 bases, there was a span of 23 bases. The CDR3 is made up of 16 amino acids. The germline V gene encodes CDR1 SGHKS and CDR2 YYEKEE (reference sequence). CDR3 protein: CASTQRPTGRPYGYTF. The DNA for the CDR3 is TGTGCCAGCACCCAAAGACCAACAGGGCGTCCTTATGGCTACACCTTC.

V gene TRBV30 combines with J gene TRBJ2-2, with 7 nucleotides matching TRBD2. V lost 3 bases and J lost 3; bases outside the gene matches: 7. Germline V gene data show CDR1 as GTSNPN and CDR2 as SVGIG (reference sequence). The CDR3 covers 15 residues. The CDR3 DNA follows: TGTGCCTGGAGGGTGGGGGGGACCTACACCGGGGAGCTGTTTTTT. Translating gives CAWRVGGTYTGELFF.

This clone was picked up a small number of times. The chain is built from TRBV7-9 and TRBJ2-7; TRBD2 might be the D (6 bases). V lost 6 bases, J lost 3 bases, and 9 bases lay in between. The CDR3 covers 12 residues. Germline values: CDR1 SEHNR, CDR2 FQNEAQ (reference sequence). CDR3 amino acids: CASRSEGYEQYF. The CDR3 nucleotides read TGTGCCAGCAGATCGGAGGGCTACGAGCAGTACTTC.

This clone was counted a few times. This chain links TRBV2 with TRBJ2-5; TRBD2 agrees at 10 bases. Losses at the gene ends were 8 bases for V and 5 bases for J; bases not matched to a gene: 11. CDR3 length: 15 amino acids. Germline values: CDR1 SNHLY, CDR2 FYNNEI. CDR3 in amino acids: CASLDSLAGIETQYF. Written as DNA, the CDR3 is TGTGCCAGCTTGGACTCACTAGCGGGAATTGAGACCCAGTACTTC.

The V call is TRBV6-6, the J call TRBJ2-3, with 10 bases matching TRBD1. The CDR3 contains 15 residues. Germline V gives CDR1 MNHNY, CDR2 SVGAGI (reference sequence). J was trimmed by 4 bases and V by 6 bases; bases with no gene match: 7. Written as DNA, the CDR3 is TGTGCCAGCAGACTGAGGACAGGGGGTGCAGATACGCAGTATTTT. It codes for CASRLRTGGADTQYF.